This TCR beta chain comes out of a study of shared clonotypes between healthy human individuals. Nashville, Tennessee was home to all donors, each a Caucasian adult. Findings of the study overall: Deeper or shallower sequencing was expected to change how clonotypes are shared among donors.

The germline V and J ends were trimmed by 1 base and 1 base, with 10 bases remaining between them. The CDR3 is made up of 15 amino acids. Per germline, CDR1 WSHSY and CDR2 SAAADI. With regard to this clone: Its cognate antigen is unknown.

Repertoires were generated with immunoSEQ multiplex PCR, while TCRdb's copy carries only in-frame clones and drops some. Here the sample spans about 980,000 clones, more than 75% being singletons. The chain has TRBV10-2 and TRBJ2-5; D might be TRBD1 or TRBD2, each matching 5 bases. Sample: memory CD4+ T cells sorted from blood. This sample's subset: CD45RA-negative fraction. The TCR comes from a young man in good health. The CDR3, as DNA: TGCGCCAGCAGTGAGTGGGGGAGCGTCCAAGAGACCCAGTACTTC. It codes for CASSEWGSVQETQYF.